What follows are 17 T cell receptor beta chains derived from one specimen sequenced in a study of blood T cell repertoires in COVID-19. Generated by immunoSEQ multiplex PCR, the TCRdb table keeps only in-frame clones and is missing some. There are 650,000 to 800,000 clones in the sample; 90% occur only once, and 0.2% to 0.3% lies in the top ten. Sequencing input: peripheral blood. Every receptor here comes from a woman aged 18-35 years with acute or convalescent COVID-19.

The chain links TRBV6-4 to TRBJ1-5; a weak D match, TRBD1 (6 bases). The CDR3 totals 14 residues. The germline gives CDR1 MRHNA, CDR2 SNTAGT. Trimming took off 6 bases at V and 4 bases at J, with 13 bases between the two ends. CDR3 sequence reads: CASSLEGDNQPQHF. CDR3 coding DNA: TGTGCCAGCAGCCTCGAGGGGGATAATCAGCCCCAGCATTTT.

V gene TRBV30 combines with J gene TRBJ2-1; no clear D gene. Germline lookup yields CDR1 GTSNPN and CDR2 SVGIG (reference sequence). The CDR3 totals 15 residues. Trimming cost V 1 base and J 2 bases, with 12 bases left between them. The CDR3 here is CAWSALRGPYNEQFF. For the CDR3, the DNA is TGTGCCTGGAGTGCACTGAGAGGCCCCTACAATGAGCAGTTCTTC.

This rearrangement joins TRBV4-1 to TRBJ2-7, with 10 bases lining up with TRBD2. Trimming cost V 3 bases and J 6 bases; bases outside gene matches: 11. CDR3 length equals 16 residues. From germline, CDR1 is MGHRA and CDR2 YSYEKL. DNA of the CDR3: TGCGCCAGCAGCCACATACTAGCGGGGCTTCGCTCCGAGCAGTACTTC. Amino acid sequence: CASSHILAGLRSEQYF.

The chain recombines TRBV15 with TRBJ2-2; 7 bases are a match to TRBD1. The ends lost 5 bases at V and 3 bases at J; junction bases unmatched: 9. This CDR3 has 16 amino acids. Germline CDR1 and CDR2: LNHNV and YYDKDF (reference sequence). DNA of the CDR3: TGTGCCACCAGCCGCCCCGGGACAGCCGACACCGGGGAGCTGTTTTTT. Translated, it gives CATSRPGTADTGELFF.

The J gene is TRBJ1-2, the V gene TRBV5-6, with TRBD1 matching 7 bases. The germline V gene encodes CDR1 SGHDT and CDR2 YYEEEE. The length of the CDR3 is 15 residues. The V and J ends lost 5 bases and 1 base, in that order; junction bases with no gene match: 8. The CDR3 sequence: CASSGDSFFNYGYTF. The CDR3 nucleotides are TGTGCCAGCAGTGGGGACAGCTTTTTTAACTATGGCTACACCTTC.

Here the CDR3 DNA reads TGTGCCAGTAAGTTCGGTCCACAGTTGATCGCCACTGAAGCTTTCTTT. It encodes CASKFGPQLIATEAFF. The chain couples TRBV19 to TRBJ1-1; D ambiguous. V was pared by 7 bases and J by 4 bases, with 22 bases between. From germline, CDR1 is LNHDA and CDR2 SQIVND (reference sequence). This CDR3 is 16 amino acids long.

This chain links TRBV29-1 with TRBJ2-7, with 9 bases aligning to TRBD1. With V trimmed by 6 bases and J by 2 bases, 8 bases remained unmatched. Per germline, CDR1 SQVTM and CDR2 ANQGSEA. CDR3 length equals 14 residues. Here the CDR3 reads CSVHPGQGPYEQYF. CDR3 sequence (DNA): TGCAGCGTGCATCCGGGACAGGGACCCTACGAGCAGTACTTC.

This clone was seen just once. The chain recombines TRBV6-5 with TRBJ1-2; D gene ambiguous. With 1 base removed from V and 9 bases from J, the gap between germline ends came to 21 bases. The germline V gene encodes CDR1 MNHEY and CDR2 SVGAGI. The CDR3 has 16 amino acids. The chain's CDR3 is CASSYYPATRRMSYTF. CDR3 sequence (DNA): TGTGCCAGCAGTTACTATCCGGCGACAAGGCGAATGAGCTACACCTTC.

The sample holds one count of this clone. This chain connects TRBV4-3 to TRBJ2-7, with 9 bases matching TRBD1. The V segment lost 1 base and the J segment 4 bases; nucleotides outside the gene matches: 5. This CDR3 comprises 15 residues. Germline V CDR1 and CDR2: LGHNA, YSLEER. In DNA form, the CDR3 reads TGCGCCAGCAGCCAAGGGACAGGGGCTACGTACGAGCAGTACTTC. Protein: CASSQGTGATYEQYF.

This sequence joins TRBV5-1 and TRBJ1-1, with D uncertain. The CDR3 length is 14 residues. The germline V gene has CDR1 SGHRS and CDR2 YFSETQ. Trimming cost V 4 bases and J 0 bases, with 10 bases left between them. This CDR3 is CASSIGILNTEAFF. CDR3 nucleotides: TGCGCCAGCAGCATCGGGATATTGAACACTGAAGCTTTCTTT.

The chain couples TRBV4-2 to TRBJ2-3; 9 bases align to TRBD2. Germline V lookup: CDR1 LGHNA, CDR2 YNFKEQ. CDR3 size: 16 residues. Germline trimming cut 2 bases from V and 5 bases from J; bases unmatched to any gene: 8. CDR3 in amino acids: CASSQPGGGAEDTQYF. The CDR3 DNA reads TGTGCCAGCAGCCAACCCGGCGGGGGGGCCGAAGATACGCAGTATTTT.

The DNA of the CDR3 is TGTGCCAGCAGCTTGGGGACAGGGTATCTTGGTGTTCAGCCCCAGCATTTT. Translating gives CASSLGTGYLGVQPQHF. The chain carries TRBV5-6 and TRBJ1-5, with TRBD1 matching 8 bases. The CDR3 totals 17 residues. The germline gives CDR1 SGHDT, CDR2 YYEEEE. The trim removed 0 bases at V and 6 bases at J, leaving 11 bases unmatched.

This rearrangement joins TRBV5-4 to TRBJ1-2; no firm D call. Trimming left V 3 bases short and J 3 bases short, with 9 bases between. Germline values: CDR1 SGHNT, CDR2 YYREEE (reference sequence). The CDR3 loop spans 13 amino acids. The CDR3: CASSSVLDYGYTF. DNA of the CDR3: TGTGCCAGCAGCTCAGTCCTAGACTATGGCTACACCTTC.

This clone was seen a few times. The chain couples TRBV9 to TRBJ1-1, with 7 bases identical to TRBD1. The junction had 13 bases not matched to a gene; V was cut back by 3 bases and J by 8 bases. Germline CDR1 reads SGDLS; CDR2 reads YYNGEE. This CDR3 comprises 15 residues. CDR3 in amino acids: CASSAGGAQGREAFF. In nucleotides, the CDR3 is TGTGCCAGCAGCGCAGGAGGGGCACAGGGGAGGGAAGCTTTCTTT.

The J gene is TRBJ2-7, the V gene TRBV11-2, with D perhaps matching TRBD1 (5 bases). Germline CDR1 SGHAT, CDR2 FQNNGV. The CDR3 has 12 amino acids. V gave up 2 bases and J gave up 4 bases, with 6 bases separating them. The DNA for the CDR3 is TGTGCCAGCAGCTTACAGGGTTACGAGCAGTACTTC. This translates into CASSLQGYEQYF.

CDR3: CASSSDKAQHF. In DNA form, the CDR3 reads TGTGCCAGCAGTTCCGACAAGGCCCAGCATTTT. The J gene is TRBJ1-5, the V gene TRBV12-3 or TRBV12-4; D gene uncertain. The CDR3 totals 11 residues. Trimming shortened V by 4 bases and J by 11 bases, and 9 bases separated the two germline ends.

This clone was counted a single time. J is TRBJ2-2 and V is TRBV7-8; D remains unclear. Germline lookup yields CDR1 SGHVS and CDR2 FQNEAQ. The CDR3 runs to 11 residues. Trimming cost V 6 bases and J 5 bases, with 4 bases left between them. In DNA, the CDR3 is TGTGCCAGCAGTCCGACCGGGGAGCTGTTTTTT. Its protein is CASSPTGELFF.